This TCR beta chain stems from a study of cytomegalovirus exposure and HLA in healthy donors. The germline V and J ends were trimmed by 1 base and 8 bases, with 14 bases remaining between them. Per the germline V gene, CDR1 is SGHNT and CDR2 is YENEEA. This CDR3 region has 15 residues. 13 Jbeta primers and 60 Vbeta primers were used for the PCR. In the original analysis: It was a later analysis that counted about 80 million unique TCR beta chains, of which some 10 million were shared. TCRdb keeps only in-frame clones here, not all; method: immunoSEQ multiplex PCR. V and J calls plus clone size are reproduced from that table; the DNA served to infer D and trimming. The sample holds 170,000 or so clones, around 80% seen once. The sample holds a few counts of this clone.

This TCR came from a woman aged 50 to 60 in good health and CMV-seropositive. The chain joins TRBV11-3 to TRBJ1-4; D is undetermined. Sequences were obtained from PBMCs. The DNA of the CDR3 is TGTGCCAGCAGCTTAGGTTCACTACCCTCGGAAAAACTGTTTTTT. Translating it yields CASSLGSLPSEKLFF.